A single sample gave rise to the 3 T cell receptor beta chains below, sequenced in a study of cytomegalovirus exposure and HLA in healthy donors. Some clones are missing from TCRdb's copy, which holds only in-frame ones; the method was immunoSEQ multiplex PCR. Here the sample spans about 98,000 clones, 87% being singletons. The specimen sequenced was PBMCs. Receptor source: a young woman in good health and CMV-seronegative.

The rearrangement joins TRBV9 to TRBJ1-2; no clear D. Germline V gives CDR1 SGDLS, CDR2 YYNGEE. This CDR3 is 13 amino acids long. The V end was cut by 0 bases, the J end by 12 bases, with 15 bases between. This chain's CDR3 is CASSVGSQPPDTF. The CDR3 DNA reads TGTGCCAGCAGCGTAGGGAGTCAACCGCCTGACACCTTC.

The rearrangement uses TRBV18 and TRBJ1-2; D not certain. Germline-derived CDR1 and CDR2 are KGHSH and LQKENI. Trimming shortened V by 0 bases and J by 6 bases, and 11 bases separated the two germline ends. CDR3 length: 14 residues. The CDR3 region is CASSPPPQKDGYTF. The CDR3 DNA reads as TGTGCCAGCTCACCACCGCCGCAGAAAGATGGCTACACCTTC.

The chain recombines TRBV7-6 with TRBJ2-5, with D tentatively TRBD1 (5 bases). The last part of the DNA fits TRBJ2-7 better; the J call may be wrong. The germline CDR1 and CDR2 sequences are SGHVS and FNYEAQ. The CDR3 extends over 15 amino acids. CDR3 in amino acids: CASSLGAGILYEQYF. The CDR3 nucleotides read TGTGCCAGCAGCTTAGGGGCAGGGATCCTCTACGAGCAGTACTTC.